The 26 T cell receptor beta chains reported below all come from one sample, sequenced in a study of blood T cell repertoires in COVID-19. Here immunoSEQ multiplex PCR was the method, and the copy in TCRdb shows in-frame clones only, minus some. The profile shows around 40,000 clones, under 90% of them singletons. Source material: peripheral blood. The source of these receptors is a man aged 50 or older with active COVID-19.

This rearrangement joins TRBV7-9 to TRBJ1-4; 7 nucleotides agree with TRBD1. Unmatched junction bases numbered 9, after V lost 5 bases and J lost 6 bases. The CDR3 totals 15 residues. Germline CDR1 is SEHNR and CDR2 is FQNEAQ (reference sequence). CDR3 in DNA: TGTGCCAGCAGCCCACGGACAGGAGAAGATGAAAAACTGTTTTTT. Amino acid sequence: CASSPRTGEDEKLFF.

The CDR3 protein is CASSRDYEQYF. CDR3 DNA sequence: TGCGCCAGCAGCCGAGACTACGAGCAGTACTTC. This chain uses TRBV10-1 with TRBJ2-7; D is unclear. The V gene lost 6 bases and the J gene lost 3 bases, with 6 bases spanning the gap. CDR1 is WNHNN and CDR2 is SYGVQD in the germline V gene (reference sequence). This CDR3 region has 11 residues.

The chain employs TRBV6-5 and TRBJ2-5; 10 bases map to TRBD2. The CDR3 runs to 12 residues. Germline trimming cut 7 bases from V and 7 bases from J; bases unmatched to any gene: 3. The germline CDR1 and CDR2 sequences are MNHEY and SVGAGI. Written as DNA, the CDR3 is TGTGCCAGCACCTCTAGCGGGAGGACCCAGTACTTC. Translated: CASTSSGRTQYF.

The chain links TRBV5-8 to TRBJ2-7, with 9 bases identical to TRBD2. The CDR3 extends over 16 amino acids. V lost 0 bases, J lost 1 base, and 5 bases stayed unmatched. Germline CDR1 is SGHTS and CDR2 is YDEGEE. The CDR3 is CASSLVRSGRSYEQYF. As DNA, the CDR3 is TGTGCCAGCAGCTTGGTGAGGAGCGGGAGGTCCTACGAGCAGTACTTC.

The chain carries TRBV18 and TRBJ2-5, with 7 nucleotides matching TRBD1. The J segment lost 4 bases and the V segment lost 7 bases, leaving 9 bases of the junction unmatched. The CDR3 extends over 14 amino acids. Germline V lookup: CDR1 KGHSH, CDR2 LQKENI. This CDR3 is CASLGSGTAETQYF. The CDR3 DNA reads TGTGCCAGCTTAGGATCCGGGACAGCAGAGACCCAGTACTTC.

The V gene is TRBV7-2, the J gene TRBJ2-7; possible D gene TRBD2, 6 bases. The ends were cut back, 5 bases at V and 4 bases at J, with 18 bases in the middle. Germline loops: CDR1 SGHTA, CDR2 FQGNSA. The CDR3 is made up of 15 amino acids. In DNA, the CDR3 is TGTGCCAGCAGCCTACACGGGAGAGGTGGGTACGAGCAGTACTTC. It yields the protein CASSLHGRGGYEQYF.

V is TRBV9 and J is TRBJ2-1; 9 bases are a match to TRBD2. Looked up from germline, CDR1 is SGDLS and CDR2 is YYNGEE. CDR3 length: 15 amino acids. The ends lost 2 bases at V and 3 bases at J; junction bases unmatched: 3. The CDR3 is CASSVGTSSYNEQFF. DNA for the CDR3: TGTGCCAGCAGCGTTGGGACTAGCAGCTACAATGAGCAGTTCTTC.

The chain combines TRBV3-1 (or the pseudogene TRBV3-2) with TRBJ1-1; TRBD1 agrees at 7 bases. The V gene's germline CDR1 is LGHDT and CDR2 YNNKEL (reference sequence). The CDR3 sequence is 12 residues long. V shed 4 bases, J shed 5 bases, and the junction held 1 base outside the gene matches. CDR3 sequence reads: CASSPQGTEAFF. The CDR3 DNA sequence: TGTGCCAGCAGCCCACAGGGGACTGAAGCTTTCTTT.

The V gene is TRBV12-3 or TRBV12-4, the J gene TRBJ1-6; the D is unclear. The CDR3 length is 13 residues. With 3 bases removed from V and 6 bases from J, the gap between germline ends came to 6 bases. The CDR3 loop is CASSFTSNSPLHF. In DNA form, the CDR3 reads TGTGCCAGCAGTTTTACTTCTAATTCACCCCTCCACTTT.

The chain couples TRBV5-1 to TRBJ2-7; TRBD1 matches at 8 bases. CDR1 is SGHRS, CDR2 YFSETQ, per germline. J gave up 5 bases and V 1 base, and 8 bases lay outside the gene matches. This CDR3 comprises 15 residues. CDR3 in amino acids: CASSLFSGGGNEQYF. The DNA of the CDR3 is TGCGCCAGCAGCTTGTTCTCAGGGGGCGGCAACGAGCAGTACTTC.

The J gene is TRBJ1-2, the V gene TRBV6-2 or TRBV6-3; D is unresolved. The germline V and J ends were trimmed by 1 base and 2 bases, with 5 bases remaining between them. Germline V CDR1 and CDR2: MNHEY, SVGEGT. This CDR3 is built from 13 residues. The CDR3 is CASSYFKNYGYTF. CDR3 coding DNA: TGTGCCAGCAGTTACTTCAAAAACTATGGCTACACCTTC.

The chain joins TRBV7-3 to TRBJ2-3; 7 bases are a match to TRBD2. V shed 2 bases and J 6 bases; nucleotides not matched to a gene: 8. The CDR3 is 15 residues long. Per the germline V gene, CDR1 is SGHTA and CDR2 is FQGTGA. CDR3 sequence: CASSLGGDGRDTQYF. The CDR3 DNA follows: TGTGCCAGCAGCTTAGGAGGGGACGGGAGGGATACGCAGTATTTT.

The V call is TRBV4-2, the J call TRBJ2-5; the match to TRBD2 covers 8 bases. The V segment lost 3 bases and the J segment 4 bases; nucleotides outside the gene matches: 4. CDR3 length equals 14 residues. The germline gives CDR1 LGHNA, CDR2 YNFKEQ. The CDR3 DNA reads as TGTGCCAGCAGCCACGGGACTAGAGGAGAGACCCAGTACTTC. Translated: CASSHGTRGETQYF.

CDR3 region: CASSDFGTANNQPQHF. DNA of the CDR3: TGTGCCAGCAGTGACTTCGGGACAGCAAACAATCAGCCCCAGCATTTT. V is TRBV6-1 and J is TRBJ1-5; TRBD1 matches 7 bases. J was trimmed by 3 bases and V by 3 bases; bases with no gene match: 8. Per germline, CDR1 MNHNS and CDR2 SASEGT. CDR3 length: 16 residues.

CDR3 DNA sequence: TGTGCCAGCACTCCTGGTAGGGTGGGAGGGACAGATACGCAGTATTTT. Protein: CASTPGRVGGTDTQYF. The genes are TRBV3-1 (or the pseudogene TRBV3-2) and TRBJ2-3; TRBD2 agrees at 7 bases. Germline CDR1 and CDR2: LGHDT and YNNKEL (reference sequence). After removal of 7 bases from V and 3 bases from J, the junction contained 13 bases not matched to a gene. The CDR3 has 16 residues.

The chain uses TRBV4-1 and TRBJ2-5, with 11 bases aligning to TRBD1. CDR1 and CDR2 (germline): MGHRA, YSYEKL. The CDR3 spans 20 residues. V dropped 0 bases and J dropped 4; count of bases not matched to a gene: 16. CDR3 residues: CASSQDLRRTGGKGAETQYF. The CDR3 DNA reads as TGCGCCAGCAGCCAAGATCTTCGTAGGACAGGGGGCAAGGGGGCAGAGACCCAGTACTTC.

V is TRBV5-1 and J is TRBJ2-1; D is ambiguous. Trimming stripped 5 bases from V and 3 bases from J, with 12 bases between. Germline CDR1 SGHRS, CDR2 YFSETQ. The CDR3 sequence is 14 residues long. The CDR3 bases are TGCGCCAGCAGGGCCCAGCGTATCTACAATGAGCAGTTCTTC. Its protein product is CASRAQRIYNEQFF.

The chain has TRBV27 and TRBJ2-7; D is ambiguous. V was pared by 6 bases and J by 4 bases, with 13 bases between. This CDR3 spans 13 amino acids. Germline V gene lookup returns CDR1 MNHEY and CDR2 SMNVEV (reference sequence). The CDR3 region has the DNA TGTGCCAGCAGCTTAACCGGGTCATACGAGCAGTACTTC. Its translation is CASSLTGSYEQYF.

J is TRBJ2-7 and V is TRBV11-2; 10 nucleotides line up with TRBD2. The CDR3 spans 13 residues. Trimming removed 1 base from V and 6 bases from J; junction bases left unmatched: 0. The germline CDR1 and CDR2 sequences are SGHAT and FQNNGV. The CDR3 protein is CASSLGLAGEQYF. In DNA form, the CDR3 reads TGTGCCAGCAGCTTAGGACTAGCGGGCGAGCAGTACTTC.

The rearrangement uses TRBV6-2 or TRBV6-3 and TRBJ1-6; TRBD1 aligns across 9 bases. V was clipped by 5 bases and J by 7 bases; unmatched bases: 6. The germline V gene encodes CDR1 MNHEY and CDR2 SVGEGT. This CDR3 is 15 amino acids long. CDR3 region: CASSAPGQGNSPLHF. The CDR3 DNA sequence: TGTGCCAGCAGTGCTCCGGGACAGGGAAATTCACCCCTCCACTTT.

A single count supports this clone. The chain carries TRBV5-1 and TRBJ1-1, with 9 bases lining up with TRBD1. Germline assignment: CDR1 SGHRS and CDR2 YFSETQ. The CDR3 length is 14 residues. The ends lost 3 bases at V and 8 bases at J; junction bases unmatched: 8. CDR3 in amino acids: CASSWGQGGREAFF. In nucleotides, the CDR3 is TGCGCCAGCAGCTGGGGACAGGGAGGAAGGGAAGCTTTCTTT.

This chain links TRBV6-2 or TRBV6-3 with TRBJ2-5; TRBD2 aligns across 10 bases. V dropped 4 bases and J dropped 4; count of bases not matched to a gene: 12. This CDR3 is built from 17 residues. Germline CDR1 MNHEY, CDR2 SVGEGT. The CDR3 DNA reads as TGTGCCAGCAGTTCACTAGCGGGACAACTCCAGGGAGAGACCCAGTACTTC. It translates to CASSSLAGQLQGETQYF.

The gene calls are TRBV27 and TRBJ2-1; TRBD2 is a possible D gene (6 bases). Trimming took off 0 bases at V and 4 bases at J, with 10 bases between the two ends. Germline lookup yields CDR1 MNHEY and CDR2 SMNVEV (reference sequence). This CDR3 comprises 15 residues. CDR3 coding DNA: TGTGCCAGCAGTTTATCTAGCGGACCATACAATGAGCAGTTCTTC. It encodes CASSLSSGPYNEQFF.

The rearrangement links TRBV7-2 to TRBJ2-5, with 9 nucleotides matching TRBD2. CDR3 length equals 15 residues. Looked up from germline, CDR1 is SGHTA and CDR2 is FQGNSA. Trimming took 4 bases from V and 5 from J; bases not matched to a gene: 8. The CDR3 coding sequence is TGTGCCAGCAGCTCTAGCGGGGCTTCGGGGGAGACCCAGTACTTC. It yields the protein CASSSSGASGETQYF.

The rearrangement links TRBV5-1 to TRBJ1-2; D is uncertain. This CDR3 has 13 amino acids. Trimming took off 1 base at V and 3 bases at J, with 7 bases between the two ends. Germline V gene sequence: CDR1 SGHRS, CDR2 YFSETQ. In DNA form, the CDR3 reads TGCGCCAGCAGCTTGTCGGGAGACTATGGCTACACCTTC. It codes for CASSLSGDYGYTF. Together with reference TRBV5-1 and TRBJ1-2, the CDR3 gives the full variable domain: KAGVTQTPRYLIKTRGQQVTLSCSPISGHRSVSWYQQTPGQGLQFLFEYFSETQRNKGNFPGRFSGRQFSNSRSEMNVSTLELGDSALYLCASSLSGDYGYTFGSGTRLTVV.

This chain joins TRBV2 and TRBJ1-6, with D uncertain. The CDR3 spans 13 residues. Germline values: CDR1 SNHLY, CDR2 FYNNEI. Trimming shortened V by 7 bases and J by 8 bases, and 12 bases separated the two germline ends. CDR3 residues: CASNGPGDSPLHF. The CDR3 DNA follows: TGTGCCAGCAACGGACCCGGGGATTCACCCCTCCACTTT.